The 7 T cell receptor beta chains below come from one sample, sequenced in a study of blood T cell repertoires in COVID-19. Generated by immunoSEQ multiplex PCR, the TCRdb table keeps only in-frame clones and is missing some. The table records 150,000 or so clones, around 83% of them present only once. Sequenced input: peripheral blood. The receptors come from a man between 18 and 29 years old with acute or convalescent COVID-19.

V and J are TRBV7-6 and TRBJ1-3; D gene uncertain. Germline V gives CDR1 SGHVS, CDR2 FNYEAQ. The CDR3 runs 13 residues. The V and J ends lost 5 bases and 1 base respectively, with 6 bases between them. The chain's CDR3 is CASSMASGNTIYF. The CDR3 coding sequence is TGTGCCAGCAGCATGGCTTCTGGAAACACCATATATTTT.

The J gene is TRBJ1-5, the V gene TRBV19, with D maybe TRBD1 (5 bases). The CDR3 has 12 amino acids. Trimming stripped 6 bases from V and 5 bases from J, with 8 bases between. From germline, CDR1 is LNHDA and CDR2 SQIVND (reference sequence). The CDR3 nucleotides read TGTGCCAGTAGGGGGCTGGATCAGCCCCAGCATTTT. Protein: CASRGLDQPQHF.

Only a few counts were recorded for this clone. The chain combines TRBV7-9 with TRBJ2-7; 8 bases agree with TRBD1. The CDR3 is made up of 16 amino acids. The germline CDR1 and CDR2 sequences are SEHNR and FQNEAQ (reference sequence). Trimming cost V 4 bases and J 6 bases; bases outside gene matches: 14. The chain's CDR3 is CASSCCGPDRGIEQYV. The CDR3 DNA reads as TGTGCCAGCAGCTGTTGTGGACCCGACAGGGGAATCGAGCAGTACGTC.

This chain uses TRBV10-3 with TRBJ1-3, with D uncertain. Germline V gene lookup returns CDR1 ENHRY and CDR2 SYGVKD. V lost 0 bases, J lost 6 bases, and 6 bases lay in between. The CDR3 spans 13 residues. The CDR3 is CAISESGENTIYF. In DNA, the CDR3 is TGTGCCATCAGTGAGTCCGGGGAAAACACCATATATTTT.

The gene calls are TRBV28 and TRBJ1-6, with D tentatively TRBD1 (5 bases). CDR1 and CDR2 from the germline V gene are MDHEN and SYDVKM. The CDR3 totals 12 residues. Trimming removed 7 bases from V and 6 bases from J, with 7 bases in between. Written as DNA, the CDR3 is TGTGCCAGCACACAGGTTAATTCACCCCTCCACTTT. It translates to CASTQVNSPLHF.

The V gene is TRBV5-4, the J gene TRBJ2-3; 8 bases are shared with TRBD2. Germline loops: CDR1 SGHNT, CDR2 YYREEE (reference sequence). The CDR3 is 14 amino acids. After removal of 4 bases from V and 2 bases from J, the junction contained 3 bases not matched to a gene. The CDR3 coding sequence is TGTGCCAGCAGCGGCGGGGGGACCACAGATACGCAGTATTTT. It encodes CASSGGGTTDTQYF.

The rearrangement joins TRBV9 to TRBJ2-3, with 9 bases identical to TRBD2. The V and J ends lost 5 bases and 4 bases, in that order; junction bases with no gene match: 8. Germline loops: CDR1 SGDLS, CDR2 YYNGEE. This CDR3 is built from 15 residues. CDR3 nucleotide sequence: TGTGCCAGCAGTCCAGCGGGGGGCCTCGCAGATACGCAGTATTTT. Protein sequence: CASSPAGGLADTQYF. The full variable domain, in which reference TRBV9 and TRBJ2-3 provide the parts outside the CDR3, is DSGVTQTPKHLITATGQRVTLRCSPRSGDLSVYWYQQSLDQGLQFLIQYYNGEERAKGNILERFSAQQFPDLHSELNLSSLELGDSALYFCASSPAGGLADTQYFGPGTRLTVL.